The next 26 T cell receptor beta chains were all read from a single sample in a study of blood T cell repertoires in COVID-19 (dated by TCRdb to 2018 to 2021). Library generation was performed with the immunoSEQ multiplex PCR assay. Not all clones reach the TCRdb copy of this immuneACCESS table, which keeps in-frame sequences only. Checked studies attribute under half of the gap to unresolved V genes and leave the rest unexplained. In all, the sample holds roughly 240,000 clones, and roughly 86% of those were seen once. Around 6% of the sample goes to the ten largest clones. The sequenced sample was peripheral blood. Receptor source: a woman aged 80 or older with COVID-19, enrolled during active disease.

V and J are TRBV28 and TRBJ1-1; D not certain. Germline V gene sequence: CDR1 MDHEN, CDR2 SYDVKM. Deletions cut 2 bases from V and 4 bases from J, with 17 bases between. This CDR3 has 16 amino acids. The CDR3 sequence: CASSLGETLGSTEAFF. The CDR3 coding sequence is TGTGCCAGCAGTTTAGGGGAAACACTGGGGAGCACTGAAGCTTTCTTT.

This clone has just one count. V usage is TRBV11-2 and J usage is TRBJ2-1; possible D gene TRBD2, 7 bases. Germline V gives CDR1 SGHAT, CDR2 FQNNGV. The ends were cut back, 0 bases at V and 6 bases at J, with 27 bases in the middle. This CDR3 spans 20 amino acids. As DNA, the CDR3 is TGTGCCAGCAGCTTAGATTCAGCGCGGGGGCCTGAAGCGGTGGCCAATGAGCAGTTCTTC. Its protein product is CASSLDSARGPEAVANEQFF. Supplemented by reference TRBV11-2 and TRBJ2-1, the full variable domain reads EAGVAQSPRYKIIEKRQSVAFWCNPISGHATLYWYQQILGQGPKLLIQFQNNGVVDDSQLPKDRFSAERLKGVDSTLKIQPAKLEDSAVYLCASSLDSARGPEAVANEQFFGPGTRLTVL.

This chain's CDR3 is CASSVIMGLAGNTIYF. CDR3 bases: TGTGCCAGCAGCGTAATCATGGGACTCGCTGGAAACACCATATATTTT. This chain uses TRBV9 with TRBJ1-3, with a weak D call TRBD1 (5 bases). The V end was cut by 1 base, the J end by 2 bases, with 13 bases between. Germline V gene lookup returns CDR1 SGDLS and CDR2 YYNGEE. This CDR3 spans 16 amino acids.

The chain links TRBV4-2 to TRBJ2-5, with D possibly matching TRBD2 (5 bases). CDR3 length equals 14 residues. Germline loops: CDR1 LGHNA, CDR2 YNFKEQ. Trimming took 1 base from V and 5 from J, leaving 11 bases between them. CDR3 in amino acids: CASSQATRGETQYF. CDR3 DNA sequence: TGTGCCAGCAGCCAAGCAACTCGAGGGGAGACCCAGTACTTC.

The genes are TRBV4-3 and TRBJ2-2, with 8 bases fitting TRBD1. Germline-derived CDR1 and CDR2 are LGHNA and YSLEER. This CDR3 is 16 amino acids long. Trimming removed 1 base from V and 4 bases from J; junction bases left unmatched: 5. This CDR3 is CASSQAGTGTTGELFF. For the CDR3, the DNA is TGCGCCAGCAGCCAAGCCGGGACAGGTACCACCGGGGAGCTGTTTTTT.

The chain combines TRBV3-1 (or the pseudogene TRBV3-2) with TRBJ2-2, with TRBD1 identical over 7 bases. J gave up 4 bases and V 2 bases, and 4 bases lay outside the gene matches. Germline loops: CDR1 LGHDT, CDR2 YNNKEL (reference sequence). The CDR3 has 15 residues. The CDR3 reads CASSQQGVVTGELFF. Written as DNA, the CDR3 is TGTGCCAGCAGCCAACAGGGGGTGGTCACCGGGGAGCTGTTTTTT.

V usage is TRBV9 and J usage is TRBJ1-1; 7 bases align to TRBD1. V shed 0 bases and J 1 base; nucleotides not matched to a gene: 9. This CDR3 is 17 amino acids long. Germline CDR1 SGDLS, CDR2 YYNGEE. DNA of the CDR3: TGTGCCAGCAGCGTAGGGACCCCAGGGGGTGCGAACACTGAAGCTTTCTTT. Residues: CASSVGTPGGANTEAFF.

The rearrangement uses TRBV3-1 (or the pseudogene TRBV3-2) and TRBJ2-5; 8 bases match TRBD2. Germline-derived CDR1 and CDR2 are LGHDT and YNNKEL (reference sequence). V was pared by 3 bases and J by 4 bases, with 7 bases of the junction left unmatched. This CDR3 contains 15 residues. Written as DNA, the CDR3 is TGTGCCAGCAGCCACAGGACGGCGGGGGGAGAGACCCAGTACTTC. It yields the protein CASSHRTAGGETQYF.

This chain joins TRBV3-1 (or the pseudogene TRBV3-2) and TRBJ2-2; 12 bases align to TRBD2. The V and J ends lost 3 bases and 6 bases, in that order; junction bases with no gene match: 2. Germline values: CDR1 LGHDT, CDR2 YNNKEL (reference sequence). CDR3 length: 15 amino acids. The CDR3 nucleotides read TGTGCCAGCAGCCACTCTAGCGGGGGGGCCGGGGAGCTGTTTTTT. As protein: CASSHSSGGAGELFF.

The CDR3 nucleotides read TGTGCCAGCAGTGACGGAACAGGGGCGTCTGGAAACACCATATATTTT. Translation: CASSDGTGASGNTIYF. The chain joins TRBV2 to TRBJ1-3, with 7 bases identical to TRBD1. CDR1 is SNHLY and CDR2 is FYNNEI in the germline V gene. Trimming cost V 3 bases and J 1 base; bases outside gene matches: 6. The CDR3 is 16 residues long.

The chain uses TRBV11-2 and TRBJ2-1; TRBD2 is a possible D gene (7 bases). Germline CDR1 reads SGHAT; CDR2 reads FQNNGV. Deletions cut 6 bases from V and 6 bases from J, with 15 bases between. This CDR3 spans 14 amino acids. The CDR3 reads CASRTDGGPNEQFF. CDR3 in DNA: TGTGCCAGCAGGACAGACGGGGGGCCCAATGAGCAGTTCTTC.

V usage is TRBV18 and J usage is TRBJ1-6, with D perhaps matching TRBD1 (6 bases). This CDR3 comprises 16 residues. V was shortened by 5 bases and J by 8 bases, with 19 bases between the two germline ends. Germline values: CDR1 KGHSH, CDR2 LQKENI. DNA of the CDR3: TGTGCCAGCTCAGGTCGACAGGCCGCGGCGGATTCACCCCTCCACTTT. This codes for CASSGRQAAADSPLHF. The full variable domain, rest sourced from reference TRBV18 and TRBJ1-6, is NAGVMQNPRHLVRRRGQEARLRCSPMKGHSHVYWYRQLPEEGLKFMVYLQKENIIDESGMPKERFSAEFPKEGPSILRIQQVVRGDSAAYFCASSGRQAAADSPLHFGNGTRLTVT.

The rearrangement joins TRBV20-1 to TRBJ1-2; a weak D match, TRBD1 (5 bases). Trimming removed 3 bases at V and 8 bases at J, with 19 bases between. The germline CDR1 and CDR2 sequences are DFQATT and SNEGSKA (reference sequence). The CDR3 spans 14 residues. The DNA for the CDR3 is TGCAGTGCTAGTCATACACGGGGGGAATCCGGCTACACCTTC. Translating gives CSASHTRGESGYTF.

The chain has TRBV6-2 or TRBV6-3 and TRBJ2-2; 9 bases line up with TRBD1. CDR1 and CDR2 from the germline V gene are MNHEY and SVGEGT. Unmatched junction bases numbered 8, after V lost 4 bases and J lost 5 bases. The length of the CDR3 is 16 residues. The CDR3 bases are TGTGCCAGCAGTTCCGCCGGGACAGGGTTGACCGGGGAGCTGTTTTTT. This translates into CASSSAGTGLTGELFF.

This clone was counted a few times. The V call is TRBV11-2, the J call TRBJ1-2, with D perhaps matching TRBD1 (5 bases). V shed 3 bases and J shed 0 bases, with 14 bases lying between them. This CDR3 is 16 amino acids long. The germline CDR1 and CDR2 sequences are SGHAT and FQNNGV. The CDR3 region is CASSLGGGDTNYGYTF. The CDR3 nucleotides read TGTGCCAGCAGCTTGGGGGGAGGGGATACTAACTATGGCTACACCTTC. Supplemented by reference TRBV11-2 and TRBJ1-2, the full variable domain reads EAGVAQSPRYKIIEKRQSVAFWCNPISGHATLYWYQQILGQGPKLLIQFQNNGVVDDSQLPKDRFSAERLKGVDSTLKIQPAKLEDSAVYLCASSLGGGDTNYGYTFGSGTRLTVV.

The gene calls are TRBV6-6 and TRBJ1-2; D is uncertain. CDR1 and CDR2 from the germline V gene are MNHNY and SVGAGI (reference sequence). V lost 8 bases, J lost 5 bases, and 12 bases lay in between. The CDR3 loop spans 12 amino acids. CDR3 loop: CASLLSGYGYTF. DNA of the CDR3: TGTGCCAGCCTGCTTTCGGGATATGGCTACACCTTC.

The chain combines TRBV7-8 with TRBJ2-1, with TRBD2 identical over 11 bases. Trimming cost V 1 base and J 14 bases; bases outside gene matches: 7. The germline V gene has CDR1 SGHVS and CDR2 FQNEAQ. The CDR3 extends over 14 amino acids. The CDR3 DNA follows: TGTGCCAGCAGCTTAGAGGGCGGACTAGCGGGTGAGTTCTTC. This translates into CASSLEGGLAGEFF.

The genes are TRBV5-1 and TRBJ2-3, with D hard to call. V dropped 4 bases and J dropped 1 base, with 10 bases sitting between them. The CDR3 sequence is 14 residues long. Germline CDR1 reads SGHRS; CDR2 reads YFSETQ. The CDR3 DNA reads TGCGCCAGCAGCGAGAGGTTGCGCACAGATACGCAGTATTTT. Translating it yields CASSERLRTDTQYF.

The rearrangement uses TRBV11-2 and TRBJ2-1, with 8 bases fitting TRBD2. The CDR3 is 16 amino acids. Germline CDR1 is SGHAT and CDR2 is FQNNGV. J was trimmed by 0 bases and V by 5 bases; bases with no gene match: 6. In DNA form, the CDR3 reads TGTGCCAGCAGCCCGTTCGCGGGGGGCTCCTACAATGAGCAGTTCTTC. The encoded protein is CASSPFAGGSYNEQFF. Based on the CDR3 plus reference TRBV11-2 and TRBJ2-1, the full variable domain is EAGVAQSPRYKIIEKRQSVAFWCNPISGHATLYWYQQILGQGPKLLIQFQNNGVVDDSQLPKDRFSAERLKGVDSTLKIQPAKLEDSAVYLCASSPFAGGSYNEQFFGPGTRLTVL.

CDR3 bases: TGTGCCAGCTCGGGACAGGGGGCCTACGAGCAGTACGTC. Its translation: CASSGQGAYEQYV. The V and J genes are TRBV28 and TRBJ2-7; 11 nucleotides match TRBD1. CDR3 length: 13 residues. CDR1 and CDR2 from the germline V gene are MDHEN and SYDVKM. The junction had 2 bases not matched to a gene; V was cut back by 8 bases and J by 2 bases.

This clone came up once. The chain couples TRBV4-1 to TRBJ1-6, with D unclear. CDR3 length: 19 residues. Trimming cost V 4 bases and J 0 bases, with 19 bases left between them. Germline V CDR1 and CDR2: MGHRA, YSYEKL. The CDR3 loop is CASSPRRVTMSSYNSPLHF. CDR3 nucleotide sequence: TGCGCCAGCAGCCCCCGTCGCGTCACCATGAGCTCCTATAATTCACCCCTCCACTTT.

The gene calls are TRBV5-4 and TRBJ1-1, with 8 bases matching TRBD1. V trimming: 4 bases; J trimming: 7 bases; junction bases outside the gene matches: 9. CDR3 length equals 14 residues. Germline CDR1 is SGHNT and CDR2 is YYREEE (reference sequence). The CDR3 reads CASSHPDREGEAFF. CDR3 nucleotides: TGTGCCAGCAGCCACCCGGACAGGGAGGGTGAAGCTTTCTTT.

This clone was counted between two and nine times. The rearrangement uses TRBV6-5 and TRBJ2-5; D unresolved. The CDR3 consists of 12 residues. Germline V gives CDR1 MNHEY, CDR2 SVGAGI. Trimming took 6 bases from V and 4 from J, leaving 9 bases between them. CDR3 residues: CASSRSGETQYF. CDR3 in DNA: TGTGCCAGCAGCCGGTCGGGAGAGACCCAGTACTTC.

The chain is built from TRBV6-2 or TRBV6-3 and TRBJ1-5; no definite D call. Trimming removed 2 bases from V and 4 bases from J, with 9 bases in between. The CDR3 loop spans 14 amino acids. Germline assignment: CDR1 MNHEY and CDR2 SVGEGT. CDR3 DNA sequence: TGTGCCAGCAGTTACGCGACAAAAAATCAGCCCCAGCATTTT. Translation: CASSYATKNQPQHF.

The chain recombines TRBV15 with TRBJ1-1; a possible D gene is TRBD1 (5 bases). CDR1 LNHNV and CDR2 YYDKDF come from the germline V gene (reference sequence). The CDR3 runs 15 residues. Between the trimmed V and J ends, which lost 0 bases and 4 bases, there was a span of 12 bases. The CDR3 DNA reads TGTGCCACCAGCAGAGATTCTAATAGGGGCACTGAAGCTTTCTTT. Translation: CATSRDSNRGTEAFF.

CDR3 DNA: TGTGCCAGTAGGGCCGCACAGGGCCGATATCAGCCCCAGCATTTT. The encoded protein is CASRAAQGRYQPQHF. The chain combines TRBV19 with TRBJ1-5; D may be TRBD1 (6 bases). Per germline, CDR1 LNHDA and CDR2 SQIVND (reference sequence). V lost 6 bases to trimming and J lost 5 bases, with 17 bases between them. The CDR3 length is 15 residues.